This TCR beta chain is drawn from a study of shared clonotypes between healthy human individuals. Into CD45RA+ naive and CD45RA-negative memory subsets, the CD4+ cells were split. The V end lost 5 bases, the J end lost 3 bases, and 10 bases lay between the germline ends. The CDR3 is made up of 13 amino acids. The germline V gene encodes CDR1 SGHTA and CDR2 FQGTGA. Method: immunoSEQ multiplex PCR; TCRdb's copy keeps in-frame clones and lacks some. The sample contains more than 900,000 clones, 75% to 85% of which appear only once. The V call is TRBV7-3, the J call TRBJ2-5; no clear D gene. The source material was memory CD4+ T cells from PBMCs. Subset indicated: CD45RA-negative fraction. The TCR originated in a man younger than 35 in good health. Some clones in this sample may be carry-over from other donors' samples. CDR3 in amino acids: CASSPRAEETQYF. The CDR3 DNA sequence: TGTGCCAGCAGCCCGCGTGCTGAAGAGACCCAGTACTTC.